This TCR beta chain was captured in a study of identical twins. CDR1 is SGHAT, CDR2 FQNNGV, per germline. The CDR3 runs 12 residues. V was shortened by 4 bases and J by 6 bases, with 7 bases between the two germline ends. It was template switching that added a universal primer site, and there were unique molecular identifiers on the cDNA. TCRdb processed the 5' RACE reads anew with MiXCR; each CDR3 protein has one entry. This table has roughly 570,000 distinct CDR3 sequences, just under 10% appearing once. Study-level findings and limits: Out-of-frame alpha sequences common to twins exhibited an excess of low generation probability. In beta out-of-frame sequences, the excess sharing between twins was weaker.

This clonotype came up many times. Its antigen remains unknown. The data also belong to a second study, concerning yellow fever vaccine responses in identical twins.

The sample was PBMCs. The rearrangement links TRBV11-2 to TRBJ2-1, with no clear D. This TCR was sampled from a young woman in good health. The CDR3 DNA sequence: TGTGCCAGCAGCTCTTTGCCCAATGAGCAGTTCTTC. This codes for CASSSLPNEQFF.